This T cell receptor beta chain was recovered during a study of T cells after yellow fever vaccination. MiXCR was run by TCRdb on the 5' RACE reads, yielding one entry per CDR3 protein. The sample has about 400,000 distinct CDR3 sequences, around 10% seen once; the top ten hold more than 15%. CDR3 length: 14 residues. Trimming took 2 bases from V and 8 from J, leaving 14 bases between them. The germline V gene encodes CDR1 SGHRS and CDR2 YFSETQ. Study results and limitations: A weaker secondary response peaked on day 5, the primary on day 15.

On this clonotype: Its antigen is unknown.

This TCR derives from a man between 18 and 29 years old who received the YFV17D yellow fever vaccine. The V gene is TRBV5-1, the J gene TRBJ2-1, with D hard to call. This specimen was PBMCs, taken on the day of the first yellow fever vaccination. CDR3: CASSLSWQSDEQFF. The DNA for the CDR3 is TGCGCCAGCAGCTTAAGCTGGCAGAGTGATGAGCAGTTCTTC.